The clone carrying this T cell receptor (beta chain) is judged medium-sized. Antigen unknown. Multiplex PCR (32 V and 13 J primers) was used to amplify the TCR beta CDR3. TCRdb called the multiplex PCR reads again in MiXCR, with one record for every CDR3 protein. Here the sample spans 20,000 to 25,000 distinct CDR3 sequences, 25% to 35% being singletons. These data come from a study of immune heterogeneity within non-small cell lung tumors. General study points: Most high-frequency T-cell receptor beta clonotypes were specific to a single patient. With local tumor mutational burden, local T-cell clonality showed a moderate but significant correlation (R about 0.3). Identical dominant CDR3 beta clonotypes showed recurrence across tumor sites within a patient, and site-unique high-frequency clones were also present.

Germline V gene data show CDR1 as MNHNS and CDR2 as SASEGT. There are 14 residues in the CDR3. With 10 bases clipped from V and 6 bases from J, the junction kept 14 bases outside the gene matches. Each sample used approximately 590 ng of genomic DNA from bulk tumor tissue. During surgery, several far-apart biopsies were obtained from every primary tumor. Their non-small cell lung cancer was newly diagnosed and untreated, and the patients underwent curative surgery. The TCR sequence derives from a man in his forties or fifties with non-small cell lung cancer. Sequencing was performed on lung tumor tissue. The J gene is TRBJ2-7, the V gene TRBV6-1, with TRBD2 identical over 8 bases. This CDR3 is CATWRTAGAGEQYF. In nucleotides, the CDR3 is TGTGCCACCTGGAGAACAGCGGGAGCGGGCGAGCAGTACTTC.